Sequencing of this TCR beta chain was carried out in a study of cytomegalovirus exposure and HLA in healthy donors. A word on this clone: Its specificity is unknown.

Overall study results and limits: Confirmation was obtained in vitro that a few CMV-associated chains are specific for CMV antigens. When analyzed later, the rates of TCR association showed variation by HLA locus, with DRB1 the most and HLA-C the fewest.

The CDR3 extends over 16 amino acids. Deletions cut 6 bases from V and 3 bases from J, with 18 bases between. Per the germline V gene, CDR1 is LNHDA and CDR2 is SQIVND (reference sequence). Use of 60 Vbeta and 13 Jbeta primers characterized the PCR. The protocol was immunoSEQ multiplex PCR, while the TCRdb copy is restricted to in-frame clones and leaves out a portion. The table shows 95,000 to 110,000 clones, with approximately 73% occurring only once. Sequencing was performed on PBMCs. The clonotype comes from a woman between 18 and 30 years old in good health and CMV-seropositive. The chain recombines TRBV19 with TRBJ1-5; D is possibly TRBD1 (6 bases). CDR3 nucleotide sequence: TGTGCCAGTAGAACAGGACCGGACAGTGCCAATCAGCCCCAGCATTTT. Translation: CASRTGPDSANQPQHF.